The 12 T cell receptor beta chains given below trace back to one sample, sequenced in a study of CD8 T cells in ankylosing spondylitis. Study-level results: One TCR beta motif, made up of roughly 8 highly homologous variants, appeared characteristic of ankylosing spondylitis blood.

One entry per CDR3 protein results from TCRdb running MiXCR on the 5' RACE reads. Altogether over 600,000 distinct CDR3 sequences are present, around 20% being singletons, with the ten largest covering about 19%. The antigens of these receptors remain unknown. The specimen was blood, either unsorted or a sorted T cell fraction (not recorded which). The source of these receptors is a male donor with ankylosing spondylitis.

The rearrangement links TRBV29-1 to TRBJ2-7, with no clear D. The CDR3 totals 12 residues. Germline V gene lookup returns CDR1 SQVTM and CDR2 ANQGSEA. V lost 5 bases to trimming and J lost 1 base, with 9 bases between them. CDR3 in amino acids: CSVTQGSYEQYF. DNA for the CDR3: TGCAGCGTTACCCAAGGGTCCTACGAGCAGTACTTC.

This clonotype was picked up a small number of times. The gene calls are TRBV19 and TRBJ2-7; TRBD1 agrees at 9 bases. J lost 4 bases, V lost 2 bases, and 6 bases had no gene match. CDR3 length: 15 residues. Germline lookup yields CDR1 LNHDA and CDR2 SQIVND (reference sequence). Written as DNA, the CDR3 is TGTGCCAGTAGTATACGGGGACAGGGAGTATACGAGCAGTACTTC. Translation gives CASSIRGQGVYEQYF.

This clonotype turned up a few times. The chain is built from TRBV7-9 and TRBJ2-7; possible D gene TRBD1, 6 bases. The germline V gene has CDR1 SEHNR and CDR2 FQNEAQ (reference sequence). The CDR3 consists of 13 residues. Trimming took off 4 bases at V and 6 bases at J, with 13 bases between the two ends. For the CDR3, the DNA is TGTGCCAGCAGCTCCCCAACAGGGACCGAGCAGTACTTC. Its translation is CASSSPTGTEQYF.

The sample holds a few counts of this clonotype. The CDR3 region has the DNA TGTGCCAGCAGCTTAGGTTATGGAGGGGCTCAAGAGACCCAGTACTTC. It encodes CASSLGYGGAQETQYF. The rearrangement joins TRBV7-9 to TRBJ2-5, with D possibly matching TRBD2 (6 bases). The CDR3 is made up of 16 amino acids. V gave up 1 base and J gave up 2 bases, with 14 bases separating them. Germline V CDR1 and CDR2: SEHNR, FQNEAQ (reference sequence).

Only a few counts were recorded for this clonotype. The gene calls are TRBV28 and TRBJ2-5; 7 bases fit TRBD2. Trimming cost V 3 bases and J 4 bases; bases outside gene matches: 14. The CDR3 consists of 17 residues. Germline lookup yields CDR1 MDHEN and CDR2 SYDVKM. CDR3 sequence: CASSFILSKGLGETQYF. CDR3 nucleotide sequence: TGTGCCAGCAGTTTTATCTTATCAAAAGGACTAGGAGAGACCCAGTACTTC.

The gene calls are TRBV4-1 and TRBJ2-7, with 11 nucleotides matching TRBD2. The CDR3 contains 17 residues. Trimming removed 4 bases from V and 2 bases from J; junction bases left unmatched: 10. Germline V gene lookup returns CDR1 MGHRA and CDR2 YSYEKL. This CDR3 reads CASSPGPGLAVTYEQYF. The CDR3 DNA reads as TGCGCCAGCAGCCCGGGGCCGGGACTAGCGGTAACCTACGAGCAGTACTTC.

This clonotype was picked up a small number of times. The chain joins TRBV2 to TRBJ1-2, with a possible D match to TRBD1 (5 bases). This CDR3 has 15 amino acids. V lost 1 base to trimming and J lost 8 bases, with 17 bases between them. Germline values: CDR1 SNHLY, CDR2 FYNNEI. CDR3 DNA: TGTGCCAGCAGTGAAGAGGGACTAGAGGAGTGGGGCTACACCTTC. This translates into CASSEEGLEEWGYTF.

This clonotype was counted ten times or more. This rearrangement joins TRBV12-3 or TRBV12-4 to TRBJ1-1; D is perhaps TRBD1 (6 bases). The ends were cut back, 7 bases at V and 5 bases at J, with 17 bases in the middle. The CDR3 totals 14 residues. The CDR3 protein is CASTTGSPDTEAFF. In DNA, the CDR3 is TGTGCCAGCACCACAGGGTCCCCCGATACTGAAGCTTTCTTT.

This clonotype appeared a few times. The chain has TRBV29-1 and TRBJ2-3; D assignment may be TRBD1 or TRBD2 (5 bases each). Germline V CDR1 and CDR2: SQVTM, ANQGSEA. V dropped 2 bases and J dropped 6 bases, with 18 bases sitting between them. CDR3 size: 15 residues. The DNA for the CDR3 is TGCAGCGTTGAAAACCCCACTTGGGGCGGGGATACGCAGTATTTT. This encodes CSVENPTWGGDTQYF.

This chain uses TRBV7-9 with TRBJ2-5; D remains ambiguous. Germline V gene sequence: CDR1 SEHNR, CDR2 FQNEAQ (reference sequence). The CDR3 covers 12 residues. Trimming took off 5 bases at V and 4 bases at J, with 8 bases between the two ends. As DNA, the CDR3 is TGTGCCAGCAGCCTTACCTCAGAGACCCAGTACTTC. Amino acids: CASSLTSETQYF. Supplemented by reference TRBV7-9 and TRBJ2-5, the full variable domain reads DTGVSQNPRHKITKRGQNVTFRCDPISEHNRLYWYRQTLGQGPEFLTYFQNEAQLEKSRLLSDRFSAERPKGSFSTLEIQRTEQGDSAMYLCASSLTSETQYFGPGTRLLVL.

This clonotype was observed a few times. The chain couples TRBV7-3 to TRBJ2-7; TRBD1 aligns across 8 bases. V shed 0 bases and J 4 bases; nucleotides not matched to a gene: 5. The CDR3 extends over 15 amino acids. Per the germline V gene, CDR1 is SGHTA and CDR2 is FQGTGA. The CDR3 DNA follows: TGTGCCAGCAGCTTAACAGGGACAGGACGTTACGAGCAGTACTTC. Amino acid sequence: CASSLTGTGRYEQYF.

The CDR3 DNA follows: TGTGCCAGCAGTACTAGCCGGGACAGGGTAGAAGAAGCTTTCTTT. Protein product: CASSTSRDRVEEAFF. V is TRBV27 and J is TRBJ1-1, with TRBD1 matching 9 bases. This CDR3 contains 15 residues. V trimming: 5 bases; J trimming: 8 bases; junction bases outside the gene matches: 12. Germline V gene sequence: CDR1 MNHEY, CDR2 SMNVEV (reference sequence).